This T cell receptor beta chain was found in a study of blood T cell repertoires in COVID-19. This CDR3 has 15 amino acids. Per the germline V gene, CDR1 is MGHRA and CDR2 is YSYEKL. Trimming stripped 0 bases from V and 3 bases from J, with 11 bases between. Produced via immunoSEQ multiplex PCR; TCRdb's table is partial and in-frame only. This sample carries 150,000 to 200,000 clones, 85% of them seen once, and the ten largest clones take less than 3.5%. The V gene is TRBV4-1, the J gene TRBJ1-1, with D possibly TRBD1 on 5 matching bases. This TCR was recovered from a human donor with acute or convalescent COVID-19. The donor label of this sample is uncertain. The sequenced sample was peripheral blood. The CDR3 loop reads CASSQDVQGYTEAFF. The DNA of the CDR3 is TGCGCCAGCAGCCAAGATGTGCAGGGCTACACTGAAGCTTTCTTT.